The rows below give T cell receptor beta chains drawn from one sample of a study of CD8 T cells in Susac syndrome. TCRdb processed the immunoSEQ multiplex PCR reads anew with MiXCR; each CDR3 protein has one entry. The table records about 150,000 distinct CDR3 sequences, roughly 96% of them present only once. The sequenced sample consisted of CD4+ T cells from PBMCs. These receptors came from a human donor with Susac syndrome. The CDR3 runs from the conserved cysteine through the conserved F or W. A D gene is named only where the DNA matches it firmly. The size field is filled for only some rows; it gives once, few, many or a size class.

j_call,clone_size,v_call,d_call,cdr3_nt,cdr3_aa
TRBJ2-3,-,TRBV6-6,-,TGTGCCAGCAGACAGGACGGCACAGATACGCAGTATTTT,CASRQDGTDTQYF
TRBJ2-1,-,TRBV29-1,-,TGCAGCGTTGCTCCCGGCGGAGGGTCCTACAATGAGCAGTTCTTC,CSVAPGGGSYNEQFF
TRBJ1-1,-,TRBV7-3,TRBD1,TGTGCCAGCAGCCCCGGGACAGGGGTCGGGGCTTTCTTT,CASSPGTGVGAFF
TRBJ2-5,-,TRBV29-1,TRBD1,TGCAGCGTTTGGACAGGGTCGGAGACCCAGTACTTC,CSVWTGSETQYF
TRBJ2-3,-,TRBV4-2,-,TGTGCCAGCAGCCTCGAGGACGGAGATACGCAGTATTTT,CASSLEDGDTQYF
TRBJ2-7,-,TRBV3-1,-,TGTGCCAGCAGCCAAGAGAATGTGTTGTCCTACGAGCAGTACTTC,CASSQENVLSYEQYF
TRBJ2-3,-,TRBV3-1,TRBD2,TGTGCCAGCAGCCAAGGCCTAGCGGGGGGAAGAACAGATACGCAGTATTTT,CASSQGLAGGRTDTQYF
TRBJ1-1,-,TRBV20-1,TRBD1,TGCAGTGCTCTCCGGTACAGGGGGTACACTGAAGCTTTCTTT,CSALRYRGYTEAFF
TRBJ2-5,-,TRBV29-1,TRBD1,TGCAGCGTTGGGACAGGCCAGGGAGAGACCCAGTACTTC,CSVGTGQGETQYF
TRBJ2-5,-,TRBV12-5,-,TGTGCTAGTGGAGTCTTGCGCGGGGCAGAGACCCAGTACTTC,CASGVLRGAETQYF
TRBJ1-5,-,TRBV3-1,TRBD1,TGTGCCAGCAGCCAAGCGGGACAGCTGCCGAATCAGCCCCAGCATTTT,CASSQAGQLPNQPQHF
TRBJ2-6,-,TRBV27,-,TGTGCCACCCATGGCTCTGGGGCCAACGTCCTGACTTTC,CATHGSGANVLTF
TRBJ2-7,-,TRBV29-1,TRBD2,TGCAGCGTTGATCTGGGAGGGGACGAGCAGTACTTC,CSVDLGGDEQYF
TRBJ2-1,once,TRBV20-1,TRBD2,TGCAGTGCCACGTTTAGCGGGGGGGCCTACAATGAGCAGTTCTTC,CSATFSGGAYNEQFF
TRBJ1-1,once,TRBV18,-,TGTGCCTCCGCGATTGGGGGGAAGAACACTGAAGCTTTCTTT,CASAIGGKNTEAFF
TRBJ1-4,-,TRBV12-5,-,TGTGCTAGTGGTTCCCCGTCCGGTGAAAAACTGTTTTTT,CASGSPSGEKLFF
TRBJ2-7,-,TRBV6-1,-,TGTGCCAGCGGCCGGTACTCCTACGAGCAGTACTTC,CASGRYSYEQYF
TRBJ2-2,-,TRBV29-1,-,TGCAGCGTTGGGGCAAGGGGCGGGGAGCTGTTTTTT,CSVGARGGELFF
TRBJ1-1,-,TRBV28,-,TGTGCCAGCAGTCCACACGAGAACACTGAAGCTTTCTTT,CASSPHENTEAFF
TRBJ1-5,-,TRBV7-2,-,TGTGCCAGCAGCCAACCCCAGCATTTT,CASSQPQHF
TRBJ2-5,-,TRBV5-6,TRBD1,TGTGCCAGCAGCTTCTGGGACAGGGCCCCAAAAGAGACCCAGTACTTC,CASSFWDRAPKETQYF
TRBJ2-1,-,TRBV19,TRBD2,TGTGCCAGTAGTATAGGGGGCGGGGGGCCTTACAATGAGCAGTTCTTC,CASSIGGGGPYNEQFF